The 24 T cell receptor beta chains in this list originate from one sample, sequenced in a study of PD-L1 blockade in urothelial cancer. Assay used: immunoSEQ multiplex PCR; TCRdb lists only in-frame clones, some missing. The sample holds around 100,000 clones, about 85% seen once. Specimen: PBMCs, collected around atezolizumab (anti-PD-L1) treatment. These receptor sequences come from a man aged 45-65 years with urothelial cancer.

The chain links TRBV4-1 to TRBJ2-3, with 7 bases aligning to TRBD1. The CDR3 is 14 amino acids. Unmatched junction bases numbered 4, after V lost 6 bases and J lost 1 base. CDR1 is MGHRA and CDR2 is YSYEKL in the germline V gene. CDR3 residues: CASSPGQGTDTQYF. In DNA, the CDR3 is TGCGCCAGCAGTCCAGGACAGGGCACAGATACGCAGTATTTT.

The CDR3 loop is CASSLRVQSGLGSDEQFF. CDR3 nucleotide sequence: TGTGCCAGCAGCTTACGTGTACAGTCAGGACTAGGTTCCGATGAGCAGTTCTTC. The gene calls are TRBV5-4 and TRBJ2-1, with 7 bases aligning to TRBD2. The V and J ends lost 2 bases and 8 bases, in that order; junction bases with no gene match: 19. CDR3 length equals 18 residues. Germline CDR1 SGHNT, CDR2 YYREEE (reference sequence).

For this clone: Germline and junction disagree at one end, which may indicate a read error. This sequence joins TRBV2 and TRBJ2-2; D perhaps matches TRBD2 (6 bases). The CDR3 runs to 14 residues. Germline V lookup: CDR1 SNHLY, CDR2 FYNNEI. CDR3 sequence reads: CASIPSANPGELFF. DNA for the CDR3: TGTGCCAGCATCCCTAGCGCGAACCCCGGGGAGCTGTTTTTT.

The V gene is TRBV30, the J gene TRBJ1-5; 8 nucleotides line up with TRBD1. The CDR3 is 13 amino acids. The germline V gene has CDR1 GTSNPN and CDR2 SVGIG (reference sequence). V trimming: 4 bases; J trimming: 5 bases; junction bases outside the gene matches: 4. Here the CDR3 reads CAWNRGLDQPQHF. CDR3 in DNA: TGTGCCTGGAACAGGGGGTTGGATCAGCCCCAGCATTTT.

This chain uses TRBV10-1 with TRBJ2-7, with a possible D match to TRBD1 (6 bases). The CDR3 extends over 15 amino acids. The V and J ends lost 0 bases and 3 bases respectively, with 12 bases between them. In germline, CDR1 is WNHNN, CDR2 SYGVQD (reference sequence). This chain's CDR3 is CASSESLDRVYEQYF. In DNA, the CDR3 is TGCGCCAGCAGTGAGTCGTTGGACAGAGTCTACGAGCAGTACTTC.

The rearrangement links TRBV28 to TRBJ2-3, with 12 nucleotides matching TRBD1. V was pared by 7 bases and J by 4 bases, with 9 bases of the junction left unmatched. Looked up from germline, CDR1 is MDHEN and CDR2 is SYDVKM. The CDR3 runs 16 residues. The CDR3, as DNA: TGTGCCAGCATCACAGCCGGGACAGGGGGCGCAGATACGCAGTATTTT. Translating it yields CASITAGTGGADTQYF.

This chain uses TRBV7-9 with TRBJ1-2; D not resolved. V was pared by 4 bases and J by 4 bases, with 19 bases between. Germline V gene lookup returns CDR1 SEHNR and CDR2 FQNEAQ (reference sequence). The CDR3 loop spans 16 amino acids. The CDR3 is CASSSLEVPRIYGYTF. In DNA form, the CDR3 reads TGTGCCAGCAGCTCCCTGGAGGTACCGAGGATCTATGGCTACACCTTC.

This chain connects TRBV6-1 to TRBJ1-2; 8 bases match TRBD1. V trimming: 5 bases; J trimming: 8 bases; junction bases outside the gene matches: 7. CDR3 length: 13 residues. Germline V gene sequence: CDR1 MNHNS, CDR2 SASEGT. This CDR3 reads CASSLDRVQGYTF. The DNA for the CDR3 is TGTGCCAGCAGTTTGGACAGGGTCCAAGGCTACACCTTC.

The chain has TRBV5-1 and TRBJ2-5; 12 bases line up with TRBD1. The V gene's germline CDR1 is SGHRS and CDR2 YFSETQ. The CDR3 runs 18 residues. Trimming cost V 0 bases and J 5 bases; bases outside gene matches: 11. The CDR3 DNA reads TGCGCCAGCAGCTTGGTTGGCCCCGGGACAGGGGGCCTGGAGACCCAGTACTTC. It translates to CASSLVGPGTGGLETQYF.

The CDR3 DNA is TGTGCCTGGGAACTAGCGGGAGGCGAGACCCAGTACTTC. Translated: CAWELAGGETQYF. The V gene is TRBV30, the J gene TRBJ2-5; the match to TRBD2 covers 12 bases. CDR1 GTSNPN and CDR2 SVGIG come from the germline V gene (reference sequence). V lost 5 bases, J lost 5 bases, and 3 bases stayed unmatched. This CDR3 is 13 amino acids long. Full variable domain (rest looked up from reference TRBV30 and TRBJ2-5): SQTIHQWPATLVQPVGSPLSLECTVEGTSNPNLYWYRQAAGRGLQLLFYSVGIGQISSEVPQNLSASRPQDRQFILSSKKLLLSDSGFYLCAWELAGGETQYFGPGTRLLVL.

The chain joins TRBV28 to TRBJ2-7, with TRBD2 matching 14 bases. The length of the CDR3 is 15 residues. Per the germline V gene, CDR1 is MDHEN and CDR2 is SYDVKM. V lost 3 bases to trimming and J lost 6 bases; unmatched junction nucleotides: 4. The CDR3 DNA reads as TGTGCCAGCAGTTTGACTAGCGGGAGGGCCGGCGAGCAGTACTTC. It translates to CASSLTSGRAGEQYF.

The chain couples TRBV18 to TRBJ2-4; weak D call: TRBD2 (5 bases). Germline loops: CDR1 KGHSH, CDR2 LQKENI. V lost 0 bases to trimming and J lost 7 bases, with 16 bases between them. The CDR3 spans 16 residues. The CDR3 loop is CASSPPTMSGRNIQYF. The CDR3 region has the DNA TGTGCCAGCTCACCACCGACGATGAGCGGACGGAACATTCAGTACTTC.

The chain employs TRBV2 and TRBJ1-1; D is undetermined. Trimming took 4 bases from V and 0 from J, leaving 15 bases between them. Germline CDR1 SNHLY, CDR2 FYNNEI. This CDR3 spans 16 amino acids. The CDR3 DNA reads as TGTGCCAGCAGTGGAGGGCCGGGTTCCATGAACACTGAAGCTTTCTTT. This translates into CASSGGPGSMNTEAFF.

CDR3 residues: CASSPPVLDTQYF. CDR3 sequence (DNA): TGTGCCAGCAGTCCACCGGTTCTGGATACGCAGTATTTT. The V and J genes are TRBV27 and TRBJ2-3; D gene ambiguous. The CDR3 sequence is 13 residues long. From germline, CDR1 is MNHEY and CDR2 SMNVEV (reference sequence). Trimming left V 5 bases short and J 6 bases short, with 12 bases between.

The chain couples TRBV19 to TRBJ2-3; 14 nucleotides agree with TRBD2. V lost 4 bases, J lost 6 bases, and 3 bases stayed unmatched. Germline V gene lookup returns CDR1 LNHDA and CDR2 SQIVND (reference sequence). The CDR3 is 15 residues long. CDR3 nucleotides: TGTGCCAGTAGTAAGGGACTAGCGGGAGCGGATACGCAGTATTTT. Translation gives CASSKGLAGADTQYF. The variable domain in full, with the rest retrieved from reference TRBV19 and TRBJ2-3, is DGGITQSPKYLFRKEGQNVTLSCEQNLNHDAMYWYRQDPGQGLRLIYYSQIVNDFQKGDIAEGYSVSREKKESFPLTVTSAQKNPTAFYLCASSKGLAGADTQYFGPGTRLTVL.

CDR3 sequence reads: CASNNGGLSSYEQYF. CDR3 nucleotide sequence: TGTGCCAGTAACAACGGGGGGCTTAGCTCCTACGAGCAGTACTTC. The genes are TRBV19 and TRBJ2-7; D may be TRBD2 (7 bases). This CDR3 comprises 15 residues. V gave up 7 bases and J gave up 0 bases, with 16 bases separating them. Germline loops: CDR1 LNHDA, CDR2 SQIVND (reference sequence).

The CDR3 DNA reads as TGTGCCAGCAGCCCGCAGCAGGGGCGGGAGACCCAGTACTTC. Translation: CASSPQQGRETQYF. The J gene is TRBJ2-5, the V gene TRBV7-2; D perhaps matches TRBD1 (6 bases). The CDR3 spans 14 residues. Germline-derived CDR1 and CDR2 are SGHTA and FQGNSA. Deletions cut 5 bases from V and 5 bases from J, with 15 bases between.

CDR3 nucleotides: TGTGCCAGCAGCTTAGCCCTGACAAGCACTGAAGCTTTCTTT. This codes for CASSLALTSTEAFF. This sequence joins TRBV11-2 and TRBJ1-1; no firm D call. The CDR3 is made up of 14 amino acids. V was clipped by 1 base and J by 4 bases, with 10 bases between them. Germline V CDR1 and CDR2: SGHAT, FQNNGV.

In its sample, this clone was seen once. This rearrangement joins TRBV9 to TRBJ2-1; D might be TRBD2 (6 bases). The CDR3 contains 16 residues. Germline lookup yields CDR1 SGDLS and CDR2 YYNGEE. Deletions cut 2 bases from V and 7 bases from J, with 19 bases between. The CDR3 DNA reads TGTGCCAGCAGCGTCGTCTCCGGGAGTTCGGGGAATGAGCAGTTCTTC. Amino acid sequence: CASSVVSGSSGNEQFF.

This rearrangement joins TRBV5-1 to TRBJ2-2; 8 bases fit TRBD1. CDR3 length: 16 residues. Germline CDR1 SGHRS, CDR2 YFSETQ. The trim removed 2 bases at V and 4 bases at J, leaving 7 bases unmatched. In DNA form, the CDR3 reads TGCGCCAGCAGCTTTCACGGGACAGGAAGCACCGGGGAGCTGTTTTTT. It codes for CASSFHGTGSTGELFF.

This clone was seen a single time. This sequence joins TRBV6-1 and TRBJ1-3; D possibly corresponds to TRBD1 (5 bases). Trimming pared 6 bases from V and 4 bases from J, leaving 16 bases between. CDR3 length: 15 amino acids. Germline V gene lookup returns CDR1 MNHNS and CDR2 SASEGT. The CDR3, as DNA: TGTGCCAGCAGCCTGACAGTATTTTTGGGAAACACCATATATTTT. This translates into CASSLTVFLGNTIYF.

Here the CDR3 DNA reads TGTGCCAGCAGTTTAGGACTCTTGGGGTCTGAAGCTTTCTTT. Translating it yields CASSLGLLGSEAFF. The rearrangement joins TRBV28 to TRBJ1-1; D unresolved. With 2 bases removed from V and 6 bases from J, the gap between germline ends came to 13 bases. The CDR3 is 14 residues long. Per the germline V gene, CDR1 is MDHEN and CDR2 is SYDVKM.

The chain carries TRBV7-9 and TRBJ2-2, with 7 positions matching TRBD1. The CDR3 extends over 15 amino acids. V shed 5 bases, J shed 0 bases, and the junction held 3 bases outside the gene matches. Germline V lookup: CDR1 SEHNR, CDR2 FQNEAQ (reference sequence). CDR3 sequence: CASSNRGSNTGELFF. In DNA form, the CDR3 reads TGTGCCAGCAGCAACAGGGGATCGAACACCGGGGAGCTGTTTTTT.

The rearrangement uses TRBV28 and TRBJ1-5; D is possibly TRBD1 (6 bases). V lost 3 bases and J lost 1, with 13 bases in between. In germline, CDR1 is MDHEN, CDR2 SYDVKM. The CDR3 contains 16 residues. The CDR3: CASSFREGVSNQPQHF. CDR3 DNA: TGTGCCAGCAGTTTTCGGGAGGGGGTAAGCAATCAGCCCCAGCATTTT.